The clone carrying this T cell receptor (beta chain) showed up many times. What it binds is unknown. The sample is drawn from a study of CD8 T cells in ankylosing spondylitis. General study results and limits: As reported, disease-linked clones showed significant enrichment in matched ankylosing spondylitis synovial fluid. Ankylosing spondylitis blood appeared to carry a characteristic TCR beta motif of roughly eight highly homologous variants. Earlier literature documents some of the motif variants in reactive arthritis synovial fluid and blood. Disease-linked clones bore a CD8+ phenotype, appearing relatively rarely in peripheral blood.

Scientists made TCR beta libraries using quantitative 5'-RACE with molecular barcodes. TCRdb re-called the 5' RACE reads with MiXCR, one entry per CDR3 protein. The sample holds some 840,000 distinct CDR3 sequences, roughly 10% seen once. The germline V gene has CDR1 LGHNA and CDR2 YNFKEQ. V shed 0 bases and J shed 3 bases, with 0 bases lying between them. The CDR3 has 13 amino acids. The source is a male donor with ankylosing spondylitis. Sequencing used blood, either unsorted or a sorted T cell fraction (not recorded which). The V call is TRBV4-2, the J call TRBJ1-6, with D unresolved. CDR3 nucleotide sequence: TGTGCCAGCAGCCAAGACTATAATTCACCCCTCCACTTT. It specifies CASSQDYNSPLHF.